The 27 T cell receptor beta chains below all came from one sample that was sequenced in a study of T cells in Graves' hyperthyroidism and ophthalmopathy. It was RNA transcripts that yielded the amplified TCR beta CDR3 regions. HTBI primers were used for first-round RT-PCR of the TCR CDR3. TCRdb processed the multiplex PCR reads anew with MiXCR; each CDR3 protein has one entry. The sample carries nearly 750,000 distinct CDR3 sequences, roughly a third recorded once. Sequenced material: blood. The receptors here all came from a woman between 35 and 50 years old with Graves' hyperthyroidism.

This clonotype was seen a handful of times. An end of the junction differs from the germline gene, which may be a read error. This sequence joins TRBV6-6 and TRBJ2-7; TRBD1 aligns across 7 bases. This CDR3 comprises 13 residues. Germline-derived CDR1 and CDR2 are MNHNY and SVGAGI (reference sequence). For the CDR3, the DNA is TGTGCCAGCACCAGGACAGGACACTACGAGGAGTACTTC. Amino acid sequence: CASTRTGHYEEYF.

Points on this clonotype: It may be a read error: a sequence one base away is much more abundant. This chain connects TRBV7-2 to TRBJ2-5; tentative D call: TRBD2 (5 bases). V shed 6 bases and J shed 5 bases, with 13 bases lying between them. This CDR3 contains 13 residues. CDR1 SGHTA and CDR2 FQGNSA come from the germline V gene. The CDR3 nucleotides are TGTGCCAGCAGACAAGACTACGCCGAGACCCAGTACTTC. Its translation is CASRQDYAETQYF. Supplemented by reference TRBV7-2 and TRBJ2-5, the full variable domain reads GAGVSQSPSNKVTEKGKDVELRCDPISGHTALYWYRQSLGQGLEFLIYFQGNSAPDKSGLPSDRFSAERTGGSVSTLTIQRTQQEDSAVYLCASRQDYAETQYFGPGTRLLVL.

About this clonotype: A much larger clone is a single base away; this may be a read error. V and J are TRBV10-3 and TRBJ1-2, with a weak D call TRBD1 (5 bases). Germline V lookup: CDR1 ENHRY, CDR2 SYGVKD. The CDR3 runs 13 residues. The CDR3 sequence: CAFSPTVTYGHTF. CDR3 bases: TGTGCCTTCTCGCCGACAGTTACTTATGGCCACACCTTC.

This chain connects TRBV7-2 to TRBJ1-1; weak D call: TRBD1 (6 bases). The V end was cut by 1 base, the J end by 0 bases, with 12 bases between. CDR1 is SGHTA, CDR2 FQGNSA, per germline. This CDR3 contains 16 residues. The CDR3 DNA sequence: TGTGCCAGCAGCTTAGACCGACAGGAGATGAACACTGAAGCTTTCTTT. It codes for CASSLDRQEMNTEAFF.

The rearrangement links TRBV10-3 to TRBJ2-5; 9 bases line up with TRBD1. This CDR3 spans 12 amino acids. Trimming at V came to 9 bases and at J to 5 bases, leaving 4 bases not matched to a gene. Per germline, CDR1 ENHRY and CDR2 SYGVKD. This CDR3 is CAIRQGEETQYF. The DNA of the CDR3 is TGTGCCATACGACAGGGGGAGGAGACCCAGTACTTC.

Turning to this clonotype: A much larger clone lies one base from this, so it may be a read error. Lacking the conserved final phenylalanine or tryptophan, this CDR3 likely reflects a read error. For the CDR3, the DNA is TGTGCCAGTAGTATGGGGCCGGGACAGTCCTACGAGCAGTACCTC. Translated: CASSMGPGQSYEQYL. V and J are TRBV19 and TRBJ2-7; 7 nucleotides line up with TRBD1. The V gene end was trimmed by 3 bases and the J gene end by 1 base; junction bases not matched to a gene: 6. Germline CDR1 LNHDA, CDR2 SQIVND (reference sequence). The CDR3 totals 15 residues.

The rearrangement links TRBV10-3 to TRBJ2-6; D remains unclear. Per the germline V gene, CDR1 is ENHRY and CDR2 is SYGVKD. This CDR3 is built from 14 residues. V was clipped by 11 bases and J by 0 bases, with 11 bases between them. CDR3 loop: CAWSRISGANVLTF. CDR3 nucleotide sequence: TGTGCCTGGAGTAGGATCTCTGGGGCCAACGTCCTGACTTTC.

The CDR3 protein is CATSSLADDQPQHF. The CDR3 nucleotides read TGTGCCACCAGCAGCTTAGCAGACGATCAGCCCCAGCATTTT. The chain links TRBV15 to TRBJ1-5; D unclear. The V gene lost 3 bases and the J gene lost 5 bases, with 11 bases spanning the gap. Germline V CDR1 and CDR2: LNHNV, YYDKDF (reference sequence). The CDR3 has 14 residues. Full variable domain (outside the CDR3, taken from reference TRBV15 and TRBJ1-5): DAMVIQNPRYQVTQFGKPVTLSCSQTLNHNVMYWYQQKSSQAPKLLFHYYDKDFNNEADTPDNFQSRRPNTSFCFLDIRSPGLGDTAMYLCATSSLADDQPQHFGDGTRLSIL.

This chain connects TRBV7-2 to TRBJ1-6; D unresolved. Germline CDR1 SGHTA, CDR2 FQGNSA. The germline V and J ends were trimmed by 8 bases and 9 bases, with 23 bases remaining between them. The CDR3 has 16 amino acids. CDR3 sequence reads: CASSPSGNYLGSPLHF. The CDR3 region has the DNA TGTGCCAGCTCACCATCAGGAAACTATCTGGGTTCACCCCTCCACTTT.

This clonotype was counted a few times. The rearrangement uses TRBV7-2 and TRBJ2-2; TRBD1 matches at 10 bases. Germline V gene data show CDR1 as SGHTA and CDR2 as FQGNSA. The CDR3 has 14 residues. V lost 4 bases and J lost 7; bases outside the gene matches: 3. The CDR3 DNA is TGTGCCAGCAGCTCGACAGGGGGCAACGGGGAGCTGTTTTTT. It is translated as CASSSTGGNGELFF.

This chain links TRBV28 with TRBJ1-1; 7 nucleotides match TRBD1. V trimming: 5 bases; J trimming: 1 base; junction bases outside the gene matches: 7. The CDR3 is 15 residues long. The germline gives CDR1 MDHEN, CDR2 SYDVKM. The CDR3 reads CASSPDTGANTEAFF. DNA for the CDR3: TGTGCCAGCAGTCCTGATACAGGGGCGAACACTGAAGCTTTCTTT.

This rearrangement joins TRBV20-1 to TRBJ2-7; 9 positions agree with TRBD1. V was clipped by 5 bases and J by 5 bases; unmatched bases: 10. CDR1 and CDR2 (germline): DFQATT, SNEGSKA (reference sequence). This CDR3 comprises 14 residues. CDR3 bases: TGCAGTGCTCGCCTTGGACAGGGGAAAAACGAGCAGTACTTC. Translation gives CSARLGQGKNEQYF.

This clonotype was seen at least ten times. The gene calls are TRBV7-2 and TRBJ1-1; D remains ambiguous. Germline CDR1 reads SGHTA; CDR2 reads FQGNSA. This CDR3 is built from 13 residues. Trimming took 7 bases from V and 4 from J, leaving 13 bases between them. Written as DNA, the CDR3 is TGTGCCAGCATTCGAAGTGTTGCCACTGAAGCTTTCTTT. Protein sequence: CASIRSVATEAFF.

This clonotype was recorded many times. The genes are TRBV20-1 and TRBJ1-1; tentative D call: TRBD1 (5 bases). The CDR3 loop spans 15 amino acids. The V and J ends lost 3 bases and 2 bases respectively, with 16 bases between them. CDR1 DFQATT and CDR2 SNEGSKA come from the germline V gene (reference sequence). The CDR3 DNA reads TGCAGTGCTAGGGCTTGGACCGGGGGAAACACTGAAGCTTTCTTT. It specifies CSARAWTGGNTEAFF.

The CDR3 sequence: CASSVLGSGNTIYF. The CDR3 bases are TGTGCCAGCAGTGTTTTGGGATCCGGAAACACCATATATTTT. The gene calls are TRBV2 and TRBJ1-3, with D unresolved. This CDR3 comprises 14 residues. The germline CDR1 and CDR2 sequences are SNHLY and FYNNEI. Trimming took off 4 bases at V and 4 bases at J, with 11 bases between the two ends.

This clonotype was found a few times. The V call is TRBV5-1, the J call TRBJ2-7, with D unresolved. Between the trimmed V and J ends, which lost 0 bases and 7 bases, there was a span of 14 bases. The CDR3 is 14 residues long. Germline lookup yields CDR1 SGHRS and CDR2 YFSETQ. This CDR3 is CASSLAPAAREQYF. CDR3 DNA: TGCGCCAGCAGCTTGGCCCCGGCCGCTCGGGAGCAGTACTTC.

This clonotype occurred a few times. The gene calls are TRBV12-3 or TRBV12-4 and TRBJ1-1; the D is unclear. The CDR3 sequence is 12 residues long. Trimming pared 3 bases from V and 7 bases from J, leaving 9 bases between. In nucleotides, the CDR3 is TGTGCCAGCAGTTTGCGGGTCGTTGAAGCTTTCTTT. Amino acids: CASSLRVVEAFF.

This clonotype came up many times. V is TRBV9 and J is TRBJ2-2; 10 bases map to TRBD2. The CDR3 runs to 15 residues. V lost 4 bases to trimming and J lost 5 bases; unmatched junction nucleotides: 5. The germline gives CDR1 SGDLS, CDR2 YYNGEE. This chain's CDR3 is CASSPSGRGTGELFF. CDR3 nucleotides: TGTGCCAGCAGCCCCAGCGGGAGGGGGACCGGGGAGCTGTTTTTT.

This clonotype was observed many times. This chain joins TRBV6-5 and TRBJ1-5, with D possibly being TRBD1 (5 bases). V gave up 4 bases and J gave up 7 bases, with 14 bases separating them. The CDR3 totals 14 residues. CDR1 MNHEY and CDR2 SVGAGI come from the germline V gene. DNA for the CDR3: TGTGCCAGCAGTTGGGGGGGTTGGGACCAGCCCCAGCATTTT. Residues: CASSWGGWDQPQHF.

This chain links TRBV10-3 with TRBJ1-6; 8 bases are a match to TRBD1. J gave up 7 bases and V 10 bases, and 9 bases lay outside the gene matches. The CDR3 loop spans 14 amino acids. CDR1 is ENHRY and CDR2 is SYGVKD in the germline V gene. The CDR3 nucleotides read TGTGCCAGCACCGGACAGGGTGGGAATTCACCCCTCCACTTT. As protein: CASTGQGGNSPLHF.

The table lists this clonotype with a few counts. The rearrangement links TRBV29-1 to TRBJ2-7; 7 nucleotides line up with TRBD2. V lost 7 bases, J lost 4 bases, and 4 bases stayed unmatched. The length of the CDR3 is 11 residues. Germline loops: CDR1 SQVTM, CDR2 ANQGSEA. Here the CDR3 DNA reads TGCAGCGGTAATAGCGGGTACGAGCAGTACTTC. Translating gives CSGNSGYEQYF.

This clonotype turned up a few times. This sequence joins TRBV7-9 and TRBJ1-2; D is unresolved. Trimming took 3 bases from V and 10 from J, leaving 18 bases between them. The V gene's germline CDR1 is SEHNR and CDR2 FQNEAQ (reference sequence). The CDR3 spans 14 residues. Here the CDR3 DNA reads TGTGCCAGCAGCTTCGAATCCCAACATGTCAACTACACCTTC. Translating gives CASSFESQHVNYTF.

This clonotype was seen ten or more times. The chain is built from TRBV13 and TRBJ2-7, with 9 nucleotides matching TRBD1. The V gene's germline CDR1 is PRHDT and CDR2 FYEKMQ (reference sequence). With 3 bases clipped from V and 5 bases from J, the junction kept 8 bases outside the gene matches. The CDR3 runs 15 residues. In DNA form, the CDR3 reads TGTGCCAGCAGCTTGGGCGGACAGGGGTTAAACGAGCAGTACTTC. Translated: CASSLGGQGLNEQYF.

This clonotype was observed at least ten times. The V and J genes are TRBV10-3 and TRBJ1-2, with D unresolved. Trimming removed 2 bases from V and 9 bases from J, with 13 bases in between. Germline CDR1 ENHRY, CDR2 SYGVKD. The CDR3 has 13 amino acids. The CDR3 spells CAISETVESSYTF. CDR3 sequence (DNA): TGTGCCATCAGTGAGACAGTGGAATCGAGCTACACCTTC.

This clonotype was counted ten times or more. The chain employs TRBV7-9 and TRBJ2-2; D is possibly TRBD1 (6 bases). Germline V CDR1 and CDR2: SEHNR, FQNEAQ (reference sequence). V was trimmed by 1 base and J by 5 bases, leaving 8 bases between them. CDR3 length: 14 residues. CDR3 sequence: CASSLDRETGELFF. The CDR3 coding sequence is TGTGCCAGCAGCTTAGACAGGGAGACCGGGGAGCTGTTTTTT.

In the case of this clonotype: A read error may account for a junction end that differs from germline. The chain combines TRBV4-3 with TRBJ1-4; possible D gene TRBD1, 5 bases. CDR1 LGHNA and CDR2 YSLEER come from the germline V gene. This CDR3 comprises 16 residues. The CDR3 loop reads CASSQNPGRLNGKLFF. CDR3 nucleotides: TGCGCCAGCAGCCAAAATCCGGGACGGCTTAATGGAAAACTGTTTTTT.

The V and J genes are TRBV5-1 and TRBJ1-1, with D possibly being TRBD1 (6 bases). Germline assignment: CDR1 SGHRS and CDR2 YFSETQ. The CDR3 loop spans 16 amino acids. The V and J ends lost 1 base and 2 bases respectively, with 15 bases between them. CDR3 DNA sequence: TGCGCCAGCAGCTTGTCCCCAGGGGCTTCTAACACTGAAGCTTTCTTT. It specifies CASSLSPGASNTEAFF.